This T cell receptor beta chain is drawn from a study of pediatric ulcerative colitis (dated by TCRdb to between 2018 and 2021). About the investigation overall: Seven ulcerative colitis patients had pancolitis and two had left-sided colitis, with histology consistent with ulcerative colitis in all. From 8 to 10 newly diagnosed, treatment-naive pediatric ulcerative colitis patients and a handful of non-IBD control children, paired blood and rectal samples were collected. The Pediatric Ulcerative Colitis Activity Index classified a couple of patients as having mild disease, several as having moderate disease and three as having acute severe colitis.

Measured from the cysteine to the phenylalanine, the CDR3 is 15 residues long. Just CDR3 DNA is preserved here, 45 bases in frame from base 1. The germline V gene sets CDR1 to KGHSH and CDR2 to LQKENI. V is trimmed back by 3 bases and J by 2 bases, and the junction contains 7 bases that no gene match accounts for. Through the immunoSEQ TRB Survey service, multiplex V and J primers were used to amplify rearranged CDR3 beta regions from genomic DNA. Survey-level sequencing depth of up to 500,000 reads per sample was used to keep depth equal across samples. Libraries were purified and pooled, and sequencing was performed on Illumina technology. In the source study's methods: Productive clonality, sample overlap, pairwise scatters, CDR3 beta length, V/D/J gene usage and productiveness were assessed with immunoSEQ online tools. Calculated diversity was defined as the number of unique rearrangements divided by total templates times 100, and Shannon and Simpson indices were additionally computed. Principal component analysis used the R prcomp function and ggbiplot package on Z-score normalized data. Morisita's index was used to quantify the clonal overlap between blood and rectum within each subject. TCRdb stores this immuneACCESS table with in-frame sequences only. Part of the clones is absent; in the studies checked, under half of the shortfall reflects unresolved V genes, and no reason is known for the rest. For V, J and clone size, that table is used; D and trimming come from the DNA. Across this sample there are tens of thousands of clones, with 70% to 75% seen only once. Clones ranked in the top ten supply 7.5% to 9% of the sample.

Results the study describes overall, beyond this receptor: Only a handful of individuals were included in the healthy control group, which was small. Two rectal CDR3 clonotypes were present in all ulcerative colitis patients and in none of the controls. Because repertoires came from total lymphocyte DNA, patterns in rare subsets such as regulatory T cells may not be reflected. Autologous blood-rectal clonal overlap was significantly higher in ulcerative colitis patients than in controls, suggesting increased T cell trafficking to inflamed tissue. Features of the rectal repertoire distinguished controls, mild-moderate colitis patients and acute severe colitis patients, and in acute severe colitis, rectal diversity was reduced because of clonal expansions. Rectal pinch biopsies may have included blood-derived T cells, especially in patients with overt colitis. A couple of patients' blood samples yielded substantially fewer templates for technical reasons and were excluded from blood-rectal overlap analysis.

During colonoscopy, one to two rectal pinch biopsies were obtained for research purposes. Before the diagnostic colonoscopy, none of the ulcerative colitis patients had been given any immunosuppressive medication. Before DNA isolation, rectal biopsies were subjected to proteinase K digestion. The Wizard kit (Promega) was used to extract genomic DNA from the blood and intestinal samples. About this clone itself: The antigen it recognizes is unknown. Per-base qualities were not stored, and no clone one base away is much larger.

This TCR derives from a boy between 10 and 17 years old with severe ulcerative colitis. Sequencing was done on a sample of gut tissue. This chain is built from TRBV18 and TRBJ2-7; TRBD2 fits 7 bases in the junction. Read as DNA, the sequence is TGTGCCAGCTCACCCACCGGGACTACGACCTACGAGCAGTACTTC. The encoded protein is CASSPTGTTTYEQYF.